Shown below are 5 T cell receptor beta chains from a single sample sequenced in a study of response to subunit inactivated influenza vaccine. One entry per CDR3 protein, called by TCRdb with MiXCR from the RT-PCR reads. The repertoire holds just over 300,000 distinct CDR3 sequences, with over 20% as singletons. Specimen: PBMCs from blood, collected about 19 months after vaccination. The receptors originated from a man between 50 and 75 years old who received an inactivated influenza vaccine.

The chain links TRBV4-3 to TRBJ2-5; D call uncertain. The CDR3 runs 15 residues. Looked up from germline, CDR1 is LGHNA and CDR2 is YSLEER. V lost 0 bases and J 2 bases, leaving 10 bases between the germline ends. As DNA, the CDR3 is TGCGCCAGCAGCCAAGATTCGGCTTCGCAAGAGACCCAGTACTTC. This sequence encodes CASSQDSASQETQYF.

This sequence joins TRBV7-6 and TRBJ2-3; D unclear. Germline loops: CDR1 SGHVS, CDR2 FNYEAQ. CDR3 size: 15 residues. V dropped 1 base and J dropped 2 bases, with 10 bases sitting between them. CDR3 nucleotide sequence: TGTGCCAGCAGCTTAGAAGCCCTAATCACAGATACGCAGTATTTT. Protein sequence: CASSLEALITDTQYF. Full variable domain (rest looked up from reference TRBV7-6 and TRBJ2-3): GAGVSQSPRYKVTKRGQDVALRCDPISGHVSLYWYRQALGQGPEFLTYFNYEAQQDKSGLPNDRFSAERPEGSISTLTIQRTEQRDSAMYRCASSLEALITDTQYFGPGTRLTVL.

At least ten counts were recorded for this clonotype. The CDR3 nucleotides are TGCAGCGTTGGGACAGCGAACACTGAAGCTTTCTTT. This codes for CSVGTANTEAFF. The V and J genes are TRBV29-1 and TRBJ1-1, with D possibly being TRBD1 (6 bases). CDR3 size: 12 residues. V was trimmed by 4 bases and J by 1 base, leaving 7 bases between them. CDR1 and CDR2 (germline): SQVTM, ANQGSEA.

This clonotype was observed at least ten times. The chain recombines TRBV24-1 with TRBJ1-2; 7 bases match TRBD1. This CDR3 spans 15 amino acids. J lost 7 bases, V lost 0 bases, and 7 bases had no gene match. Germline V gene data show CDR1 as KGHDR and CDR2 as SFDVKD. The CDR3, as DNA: TGTGCCACCAGTGATTTGAGGACAGGACCTGGTGGCTACACCTTC. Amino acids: CATSDLRTGPGGYTF.

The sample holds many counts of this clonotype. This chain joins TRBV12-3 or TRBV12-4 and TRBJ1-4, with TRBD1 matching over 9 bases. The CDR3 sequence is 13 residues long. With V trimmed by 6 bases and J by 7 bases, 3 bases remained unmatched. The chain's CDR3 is CASRWTGAEKLFF. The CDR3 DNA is TGTGCCAGCAGGTGGACAGGGGCTGAAAAACTGTTTTTT.